This paragraph covers one TCR beta chain sequence. The antigen is undetermined. This record belongs to a study of HIV-infected children after antiretroviral therapy interruption. Study findings and constraints: Naive CD4+ Gini coefficient rose by interruption end, suggesting clonal expansion.

As for treatment: PENTA 11 planned treatment interruption arm or continuous ART arm. Cryopreserved PBMC samples required at least 5 million viable cells. A 3' RACE protocol on RNA, with unique molecular identifiers, produced the TCR library. TCRdb reanalysed the 3' RACE reads using MiXCR and keeps one entry per CDR3 protein. This sample has roughly 16,000 distinct CDR3 sequences, with 3.4% found just once. Germline CDR1 and CDR2: DFQATT and SNEGSKA (reference sequence). Trimming took off 3 bases at V and 5 bases at J, with 10 bases between the two ends. The CDR3 extends over 13 amino acids. The source material was CD45RA+ CD4+ T cells from PBMCs, sampled from a donor given antiretroviral therapy, either interrupted or continuous. Described subset: naive CD4+ CD45RA+ CD45RO- T cells. The rearrangement joins TRBV20-1 to TRBJ2-2; the D gene is possibly TRBD2 (6 bases). This receptor was taken from a child between 2 and 17 years old with HIV. For the CDR3, the DNA is TGCAGTGCTAGCCGGGACTGGACCGGGGAGCTGTTTTTT. Translated: CSASRDWTGELFF.